These 13 T cell receptor beta chains came from one sample sequenced in a study of T cells in localized non-small cell lung cancer. Sequencing used immunoSEQ multiplex PCR; TCRdb keeps in-frame clones, though not all of them. The sample lists some 15,000 clones; around 90% were seen once. The material sequenced was peripheral blood mononuclear cells, taken before any cancer treatment. The receptors were sampled from a woman aged 35-75 years with stage III lung adenocarcinoma.

V and J are TRBV11-2 and TRBJ2-3, with D hard to call. The V end was cut by 5 bases, the J end by 6 bases, with 12 bases between. The CDR3 totals 13 residues. CDR1 and CDR2 from the germline V gene are SGHAT and FQNNGV. The CDR3 loop is CASSPPVRDTQYF. CDR3 nucleotide sequence: TGTGCCAGCAGCCCGCCGGTCAGGGATACGCAGTATTTT.

The rearrangement joins TRBV7-3 to TRBJ2-2; D might be TRBD1 or TRBD2, each matching 5 bases. This CDR3 spans 16 amino acids. V lost 5 bases and J 2 bases, leaving 15 bases between the germline ends. Germline V gene lookup returns CDR1 SGHTA and CDR2 FQGTGA. CDR3 residues: CASSLTGRTNTGELFF. The CDR3 nucleotides read TGTGCCAGCAGCCTCACGGGACGGACTAACACCGGGGAGCTGTTTTTT.

CDR3 residues: CASSVLVETPYGYTF. The CDR3 region has the DNA TGTGCCAGCAGTGTCCTTGTAGAGACGCCCTATGGCTACACCTTC. The chain employs TRBV2 and TRBJ1-2, with D uncertain. The germline gives CDR1 SNHLY, CDR2 FYNNEI. Trimming pared 4 bases from V and 4 bases from J, leaving 16 bases between. The CDR3 runs 15 residues.

The CDR3 region has the DNA TGCGCCAGCAGCCTGGGGCTAGCGGTGGGGGATACGCAGTATTTT. This gives the protein CASSLGLAVGDTQYF. The rearrangement uses TRBV5-1 and TRBJ2-3; TRBD2 matches at 7 bases. V was pared by 4 bases and J by 6 bases, with 11 bases of the junction left unmatched. This CDR3 region has 15 residues. The germline V gene encodes CDR1 SGHRS and CDR2 YFSETQ. The full variable domain, in which reference TRBV5-1 and TRBJ2-3 provide the parts outside the CDR3, is KAGVTQTPRYLIKTRGQQVTLSCSPISGHRSVSWYQQTPGQGLQFLFEYFSETQRNKGNFPGRFSGRQFSNSRSEMNVSTLELGDSALYLCASSLGLAVGDTQYFGPGTRLTVL.

This clone occurred once. The chain is built from TRBV30 and TRBJ2-3; D ambiguous. The V and J ends lost 5 bases and 3 bases respectively, with 6 bases between them. CDR1 is GTSNPN and CDR2 is SVGIG in the germline V gene (reference sequence). This CDR3 comprises 11 residues. CDR3 nucleotides: TGTGCCTGGGCAAGAACAGATACGCAGTATTTT. It encodes CAWARTDTQYF. Drawing the rest from reference TRBV30 and TRBJ2-3, the complete variable domain is SQTIHQWPATLVQPVGSPLSLECTVEGTSNPNLYWYRQAAGRGLQLLFYSVGIGQISSEVPQNLSASRPQDRQFILSSKKLLLSDSGFYLCAWARTDTQYFGPGTRLTVL.

The rearrangement links TRBV7-9 to TRBJ2-4, with D possibly called TRBD1 or TRBD2 (5 bases each). CDR3 length equals 14 residues. Deletions cut 1 base from V and 6 bases from J, with 10 bases between. Per germline, CDR1 SEHNR and CDR2 FQNEAQ (reference sequence). The chain's CDR3 is CASSLDSGRNIQYF. CDR3 in DNA: TGTGCCAGCAGCTTAGATTCGGGACGAAACATTCAGTACTTC.

Only a few counts were recorded for this clone. The chain employs TRBV30 and TRBJ1-1, with 9 bases lining up with TRBD1. The V gene end was trimmed by 2 bases and the J gene end by 4 bases; junction bases not matched to a gene: 2. This CDR3 is built from 13 residues. The V gene's germline CDR1 is GTSNPN and CDR2 SVGIG (reference sequence). The CDR3 region is CAWSRTGVTEAFF. The CDR3 DNA reads TGTGCCTGGAGTCGGACAGGGGTCACTGAAGCTTTCTTT.

V and J are TRBV2 and TRBJ1-4; D gene ambiguous. This CDR3 region has 12 residues. Germline CDR1 SNHLY, CDR2 FYNNEI. V was clipped by 6 bases and J by 4 bases, with 6 bases between them. DNA for the CDR3: TGTGCCAGCAGGACGGATAATGAAAAACTGTTTTTT. Its protein product is CASRTDNEKLFF. The complete variable domain, with remaining parts taken from reference TRBV2 and TRBJ1-4, reads EPEVTQTPSHQVTQMGQEVILRCVPISNHLYFYWYRQILGQKVEFLVSFYNNEISEKSEIFDDQFSVERPDGSNFTLKIRSTKLEDSAMYFCASRTDNEKLFFGSGTQLSVL.

The rearrangement uses TRBV28 and TRBJ2-5; TRBD2 aligns across 9 bases. Losses at the gene ends were 2 bases for V and 5 bases for J; bases not matched to a gene: 3. CDR1 is MDHEN and CDR2 is SYDVKM in the germline V gene. The CDR3 loop spans 14 amino acids. The CDR3 bases are TGTGCCAGCAGTTTAGCGGGGGGGGTCGAGACCCAGTACTTC. Translation gives CASSLAGGVETQYF.

This chain links TRBV29-1 with TRBJ2-6; D call uncertain. This CDR3 contains 15 residues. V dropped 3 bases and J dropped 2 bases, with 11 bases sitting between them. Germline V gives CDR1 SQVTM, CDR2 ANQGSEA. In nucleotides, the CDR3 is TGCAGCGTTGAGAGGATGTCGACTGGGGCCAACGTCCTGACTTTC. Protein product: CSVERMSTGANVLTF. Based on the CDR3 plus reference TRBV29-1 and TRBJ2-6, the full variable domain is SAVISQKPSRDICQRGTSLTIQCQVDSQVTMMFWYRQQPGQSLTLIATANQGSEATYESGFVIDKFPISRPNLTFSTLTVSNMSPEDSSIYLCSVERMSTGANVLTFGAGSRLTVL.

The chain is built from TRBV2 and TRBJ1-5; 7 bases are shared with TRBD1. The germline CDR1 and CDR2 sequences are SNHLY and FYNNEI. The CDR3 sequence is 13 residues long. The V segment lost 8 bases and the J segment 2 bases; nucleotides outside the gene matches: 3. The CDR3 DNA sequence: TGTGCCAGCCAGGGGGAGGGCAATCAGCCCCAGCATTTT. This translates into CASQGEGNQPQHF.

V and J are TRBV2 and TRBJ2-7, with TRBD1 matching over 7 bases. This CDR3 is built from 13 residues. Germline V gene lookup returns CDR1 SNHLY and CDR2 FYNNEI. V gave up 4 bases and J gave up 5 bases; unmatched junction bases: 5. Here the CDR3 DNA reads TGTGCCAGCAGTGTCCTAACAGGGGACGAGCAGTACTTC. Translated, it gives CASSVLTGDEQYF.

This clone was recorded once. V and J are TRBV5-1 and TRBJ1-1; unclear D gene. The V gene lost 5 bases and the J gene lost 1 base, with 9 bases spanning the gap. The CDR3 extends over 13 amino acids. Germline V gene data show CDR1 as SGHRS and CDR2 as YFSETQ. In DNA, the CDR3 is TGCGCCAGCAGAGAGTTAGGGAACACTGAAGCTTTCTTT. It codes for CASRELGNTEAFF.